This TCR beta chain is drawn from a study of graft-versus-host responses after intestinal transplantation. The overall study: Anti-thymocyte globulin served as induction for all recipients, who then took tacrolimus and steroids for about 3 years.

For this clone: Its antigen is as yet unknown.

The data were produced by immunoSEQ multiplex PCR, yet TCRdb's version contains in-frame clones alone and is incomplete. The table shows some 100,000 clones, with 85% to 95% occurring only once. The CDR3 extends over 15 amino acids. CDR1 is LNHDA, CDR2 SQIVND, per germline (reference sequence). The V end lost 3 bases, the J end lost 5 bases, and 16 bases lay between the germline ends. Material: unstimulated CD8+ T cells sorted from spleen or lymph node cells, obtained before transplant. This TCR was recovered from a human donor who was the organ donor for an intestinal transplant. The V call is TRBV19, the J call TRBJ2-5; unclear D gene. The CDR3 spells CASSISVHNWETQYF. The CDR3 coding sequence is TGTGCCAGTAGTATTTCCGTTCACAATTGGGAGACCCAGTACTTC.